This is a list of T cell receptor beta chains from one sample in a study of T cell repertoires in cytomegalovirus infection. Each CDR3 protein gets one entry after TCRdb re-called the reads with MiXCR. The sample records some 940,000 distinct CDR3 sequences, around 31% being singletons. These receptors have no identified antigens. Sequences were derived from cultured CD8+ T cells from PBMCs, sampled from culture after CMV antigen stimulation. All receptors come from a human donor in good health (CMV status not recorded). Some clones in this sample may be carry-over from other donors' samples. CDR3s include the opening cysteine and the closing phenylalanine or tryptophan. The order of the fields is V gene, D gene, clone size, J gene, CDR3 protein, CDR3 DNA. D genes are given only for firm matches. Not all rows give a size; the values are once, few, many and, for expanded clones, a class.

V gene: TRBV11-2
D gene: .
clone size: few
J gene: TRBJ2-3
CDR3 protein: CASSLVGRGRETDTQYF
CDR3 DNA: TGTGCCAGCAGCTTAGTGGGCAGGGGGCGGGAGACAGATACGCAGTATTTT

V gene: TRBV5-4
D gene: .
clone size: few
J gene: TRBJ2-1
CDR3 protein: CASGWTVSNEQFF
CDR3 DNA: TGTGCCAGCGGGTGGACTGTTTCTAATGAGCAGTTCTTC

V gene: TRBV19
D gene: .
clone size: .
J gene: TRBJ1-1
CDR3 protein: CASSMWRPAEAFF
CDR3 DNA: TGTGCCAGTAGTATGTGGAGGCCAGCTGAAGCTTTCTTT

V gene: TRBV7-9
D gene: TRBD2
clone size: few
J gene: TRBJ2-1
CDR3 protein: CASSPERGGRDEQFF
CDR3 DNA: TGTGCCAGCAGCCCAGAGCGGGGGGGCCGGGATGAGCAGTTCTTC

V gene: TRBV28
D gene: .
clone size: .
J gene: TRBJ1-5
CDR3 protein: CASRPSDSSNQPQHF
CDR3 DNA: TGTGCCAGCAGACCTAGTGATAGTAGCAATCAGCCCCAGCATTTT

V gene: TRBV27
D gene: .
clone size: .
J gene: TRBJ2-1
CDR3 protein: CASSLVRSPYNEQFF
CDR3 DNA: TGTGCCAGCAGTTTAGTCCGGTCCCCCTACAATGAGCAGTTCTTC

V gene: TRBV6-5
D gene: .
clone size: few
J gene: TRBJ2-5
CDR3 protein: CASSTTGDWETQYF
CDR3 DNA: TGTGCCAGCAGTACAACAGGGGACTGGGAGACCCAGTACTTC

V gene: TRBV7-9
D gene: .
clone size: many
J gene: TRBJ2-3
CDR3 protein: CASSFPDGTDTQYF
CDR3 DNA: TGTGCCAGCAGCTTCCCCGATGGGACAGATACGCAGTATTTT

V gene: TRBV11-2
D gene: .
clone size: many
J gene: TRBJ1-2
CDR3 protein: CATIWGGRYTF
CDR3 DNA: TGTGCCACAATATGGGGGGGGCGTTACACCTTC

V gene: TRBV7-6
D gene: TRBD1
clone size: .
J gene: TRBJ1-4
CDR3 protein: CASSSGQGATNEKLFF
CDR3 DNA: TGTGCCAGCAGCTCCGGACAGGGCGCAACTAATGAAAAACTGTTTTTT

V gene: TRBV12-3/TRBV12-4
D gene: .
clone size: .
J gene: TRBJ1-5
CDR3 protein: CASTLGGARRAQHF
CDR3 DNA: TGTGCCAGCACCCTGGGGGGGGCCCGAAGGGCCCAGCATTTT

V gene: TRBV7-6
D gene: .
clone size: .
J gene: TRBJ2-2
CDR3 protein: CASSLDRTFTGELFF
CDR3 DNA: TGTGCCAGCAGCTTAGACCGGACCTTCACCGGGGAGCTGTTTTTT

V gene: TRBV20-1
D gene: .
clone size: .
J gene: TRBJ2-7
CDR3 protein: CSAASLRPYEQYF
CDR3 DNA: TGCAGTGCAGCATCGCTCAGGCCCTACGAGCAGTACTTC

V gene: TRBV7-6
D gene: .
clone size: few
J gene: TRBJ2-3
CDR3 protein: CASSLGGRPSTDTQYF
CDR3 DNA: TGTGCCAGCAGCCTGGGAGGTAGACCGAGCACAGATACGCAGTATTTT

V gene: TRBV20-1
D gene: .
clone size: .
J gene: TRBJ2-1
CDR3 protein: CSAPLGHGEQFF
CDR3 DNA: TGCAGTGCCCCCTTGGGGCACGGGGAGCAGTTCTTC

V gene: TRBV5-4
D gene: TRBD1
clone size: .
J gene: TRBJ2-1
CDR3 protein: CATLTGGEDNEQFF
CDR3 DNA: TGTGCCACCTTGACAGGGGGCGAGGACAATGAGCAGTTCTTC

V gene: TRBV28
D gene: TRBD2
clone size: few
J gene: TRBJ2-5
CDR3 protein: CASSLGLAGLKYQETQYF
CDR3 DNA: TGTGCCAGCAGTTTAGGACTAGCGGGTTTAAAATACCAAGAGACCCAGTACTTC

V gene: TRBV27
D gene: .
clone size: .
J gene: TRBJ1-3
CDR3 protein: CASSQTDSGNTIYF
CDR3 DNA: TGTGCCAGCAGTCAGACGGATTCTGGAAACACCATATATTTT

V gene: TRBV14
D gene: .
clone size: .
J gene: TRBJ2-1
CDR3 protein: CASSHRFGPHNEQFF
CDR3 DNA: TGTGCCAGCAGCCATAGATTCGGGCCACACAATGAGCAGTTCTTC

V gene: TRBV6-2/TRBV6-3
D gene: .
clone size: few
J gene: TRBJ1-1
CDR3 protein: CASSSPKNTEAFF
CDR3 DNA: TGTGCCAGCAGTTCCCCAAAGAACACTGAAGCTTTCTTT

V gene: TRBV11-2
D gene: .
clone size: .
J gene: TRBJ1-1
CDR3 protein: CASSSPLRVSNSEAFF
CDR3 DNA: TGTGCCAGCAGCTCTCCTCTCCGGGTCTCAAACTCGGAAGCTTTCTTT